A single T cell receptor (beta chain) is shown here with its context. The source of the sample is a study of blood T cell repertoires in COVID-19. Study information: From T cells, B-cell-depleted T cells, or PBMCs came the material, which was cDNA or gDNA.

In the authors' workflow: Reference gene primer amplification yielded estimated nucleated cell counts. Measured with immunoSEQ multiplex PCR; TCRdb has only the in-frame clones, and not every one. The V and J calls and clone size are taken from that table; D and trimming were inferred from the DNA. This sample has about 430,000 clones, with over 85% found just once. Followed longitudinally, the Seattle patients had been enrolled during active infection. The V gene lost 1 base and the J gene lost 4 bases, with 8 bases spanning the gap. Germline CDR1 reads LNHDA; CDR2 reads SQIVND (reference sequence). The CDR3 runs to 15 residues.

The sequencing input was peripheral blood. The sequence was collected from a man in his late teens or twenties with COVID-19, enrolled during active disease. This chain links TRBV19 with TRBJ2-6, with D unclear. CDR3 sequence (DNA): TGTGCCAGTAGTATAGCAGTTGCCGGGGCCAACGTCCTGACTTTC. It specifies CASSIAVAGANVLTF.